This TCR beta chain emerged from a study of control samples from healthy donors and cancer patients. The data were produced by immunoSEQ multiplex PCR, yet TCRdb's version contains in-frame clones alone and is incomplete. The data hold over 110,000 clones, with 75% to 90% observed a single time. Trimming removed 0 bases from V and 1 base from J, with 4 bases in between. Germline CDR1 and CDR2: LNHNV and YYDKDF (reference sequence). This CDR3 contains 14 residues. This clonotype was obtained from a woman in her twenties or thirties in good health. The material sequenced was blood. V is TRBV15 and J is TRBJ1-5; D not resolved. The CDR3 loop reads CATSRDISNQPQHF. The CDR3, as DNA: TGTGCCACCAGCAGAGATATCAGCAATCAGCCCCAGCATTTT.